This TCR beta chain appears in the sequencing data of a study of long-term antiretroviral therapy in people with HIV. Overall study results and limits: The study lacked data on ART adherence, viral resistance or therapy changes.

In this sample, this clone turned up once. Its antigen remains unidentified. Survey-level resolution applied to immunoSEQ assay v3.0. Libraries were prepared by immunoSEQ multiplex PCR; TCRdb keeps only in-frame clonotypes and omits some of them. The data contain about 30,000 clones, around 95% of them seen just once; the ten biggest clones take up 2.5% to 3.5%. The material was unsorted PBMCs, obtained 5.3 years after starting antiretroviral therapy. The receptor was isolated from a man between 50 and 59 years old with HIV.

CDR3 in amino acids: CASSGQDNSPLHF. CDR3 DNA sequence: TGTGCCAGCAGCGGACAGGATAATTCACCCCTCCACTTT. The rearrangement joins TRBV6-6 to TRBJ1-6, with TRBD1 identical over 7 bases. The germline V gene encodes CDR1 MNHNY and CDR2 SVGAGI (reference sequence). CDR3 size: 13 residues. V dropped 6 bases and J dropped 5; count of bases not matched to a gene: 1.